This T cell receptor (beta chain) comes out of a study of blood T cell repertoires in COVID-19. For the study at large: Both acute and convalescent COVID-19 samples were obtained from the United States, Italy and Spain. Sources were T cells, B-cell-depleted T cells, or PBMCs; the material itself was cDNA or gDNA.

The trim removed 1 base at V and 2 bases at J, leaving 5 bases unmatched. Germline assignment: CDR1 WSHSY and CDR2 SAAADI. The CDR3 covers 16 residues. Per the original methods: Using reference gene primer amplification, nucleated cell counts were estimated. The data were produced by immunoSEQ multiplex PCR, yet TCRdb's version contains in-frame clones alone and is incomplete. Clonal size and the V and J genes are those of that table, whereas D and trimming came from the DNA. This repertoire shows about 25,000 clones, 81% found once; its top ten account for about 6%. V and J are TRBV10-2 and TRBJ1-2, with 9 positions matching TRBD1. The sequenced sample was peripheral blood. The receptor was derived from a man between 65 and 85 years old with acute or convalescent COVID-19. The CDR3 reads CASSEFSGQGNYGYTF. CDR3 coding DNA: TGCGCCAGCAGTGAGTTTTCAGGACAGGGGAACTATGGCTACACCTTC.